The 2 T cell receptor beta chains given below trace back to one sample, sequenced in a study of T cells in women clearing cervical HPV infection. Assay used: immunoSEQ multiplex PCR; TCRdb lists only in-frame clones, some missing. This table holds some 21,000 clones. The material sequenced was blood buffy coat. These receptors originate from a woman aged 18-69 years with a cervical HPV16 infection that either progressed to CIN3+ or cleared (not recorded which).

Turning to this clone: From the germline J gene comes the end of the CDR3, since the read stops 3 residues before it. The V call is TRBV7-9, the J call TRBJ2-4; tentative D call: TRBD1 (8 bases). The CDR3 has 13 amino acids. The germline V gene has CDR1 SEHNR and CDR2 FQNEAQ (reference sequence). CDR3 DNA, as far as it was read: TGTGCCAGCAGCAAGGACAGGGACTATGGT. Its translation: CASSKDRDYG. The full CDR3 protein reads CASSKDRDYGQYF.

Worth noting for this clone: Read data end 3 residues before the CDR3 end; the end is taken from the germline J gene. The chain joins TRBV7-9 to TRBJ2-1; 11 bases are a match to TRBD2. The germline V gene has CDR1 SEHNR and CDR2 FQNEAQ (reference sequence). The CDR3 is made up of 15 amino acids. V lost 3 bases to trimming and J lost 8 bases; unmatched junction nucleotides: 6. The CDR3 region is CASSFGLAGGDEQFF. The CDR3 DNA, read in part, is TGTGCCAGCAGCTTTGGGCTAGCGGGAGGCGATGAG.